Below, 28 T cell receptor beta chains from the same sample are listed, as sequenced in a study of CD8+ T cells in alopecia areata. Isolated RNA was reverse transcribed into cDNA used as the sequencing template. Generated by immunoSEQ multiplex PCR, the TCRdb table keeps only in-frame clones and is missing some. This table holds hundreds of thousands of clones, 67% found once. The sequenced sample was CD4+ T cells sorted from blood, obtained at week 0. The receptors derive from a human donor with alopecia areata.

The chain joins TRBV27 to TRBJ2-7, with D maybe TRBD2 (6 bases). Deletions cut 7 bases from V and 0 bases from J, with 7 bases between. CDR3 length: 12 amino acids. Germline V gene data show CDR1 as MNHEY and CDR2 as SMNVEV (reference sequence). Here the CDR3 reads CASTSASYEQYF. DNA of the CDR3: TGTGCCAGCACTAGCGCCTCCTACGAGCAGTACTTC.

The V and J genes are TRBV30 and TRBJ1-1, with D uncertain. V lost 1 base to trimming and J lost 0 bases, with 6 bases between them. This CDR3 region has 13 residues. Germline V gene lookup returns CDR1 GTSNPN and CDR2 SVGIG (reference sequence). The CDR3: CAWSAAMNTEAFF. CDR3 sequence (DNA): TGTGCCTGGAGTGCCGCCATGAACACTGAAGCTTTCTTT.

The rearrangement links TRBV5-4 to TRBJ2-3; D remains ambiguous. V gave up 0 bases and J gave up 2 bases, with 13 bases separating them. The CDR3 is 16 amino acids. Looked up from germline, CDR1 is SGHNT and CDR2 is YYREEE (reference sequence). CDR3 DNA sequence: TGTGCCAGCAGCTTGGTACGGTCAGCATACACAGATACGCAGTATTTT. It yields the protein CASSLVRSAYTDTQYF.

The genes are TRBV7-9 and TRBJ2-1; no definite D call. Trimming cost V 8 bases and J 4 bases, with 12 bases left between them. Germline CDR1 reads SEHNR; CDR2 reads FQNEAQ (reference sequence). The CDR3 has 13 residues. CDR3 DNA sequence: TGTGCCAGCGGACCTACCACGTACAATGAGCAGTTCTTC. Amino acids: CASGPTTYNEQFF.

The chain joins TRBV29-1 to TRBJ1-2, with no clear D. Looked up from germline, CDR1 is SQVTM and CDR2 is ANQGSEA. This CDR3 region has 11 residues. The V end lost 3 bases, the J end lost 6 bases, and 8 bases lay between the germline ends. Written as DNA, the CDR3 is TGCAGCGTTGACATTTTGGATGGCTACACCTTC. Translation: CSVDILDGYTF.

CDR3 nucleotides: TGTGCCAGCAGCATATCAGGGGGCACTGAAGCTTTCTTT. Protein: CASSISGGTEAFF. This chain joins TRBV7-9 and TRBJ1-1; 7 nucleotides line up with TRBD1. The CDR3 runs to 13 residues. CDR1 and CDR2 from the germline V gene are SEHNR and FQNEAQ (reference sequence). The V gene end was trimmed by 5 bases and the J gene end by 4 bases; junction bases not matched to a gene: 4.

With regard to this clone: The junction shows a germline mismatch at one end, possibly a read error. V usage is TRBV7-7 and J usage is TRBJ2-5, with D hard to call. CDR3 length: 13 amino acids. Germline CDR1 SSHAT, CDR2 FNYEAQ (reference sequence). For the CDR3, the DNA is TGTGCTAGCAGCCCCGGAAGGCAAGAGACCCAGTACTTC. Its protein is CASSPGRQETQYF.

The rearrangement joins TRBV30 to TRBJ2-7; a possible D gene is TRBD2 (6 bases). This CDR3 is built from 13 residues. V lost 3 bases and J lost 2, with 11 bases in between. Germline assignment: CDR1 GTSNPN and CDR2 SVGIG (reference sequence). The CDR3 sequence: CAWSMGLTYEQYF. The CDR3 DNA follows: TGTGCCTGGAGCATGGGACTTACCTACGAGCAGTACTTC.

The gene calls are TRBV7-9 and TRBJ1-6, with TRBD1 as a possible D gene (5 bases). Trimming took 5 bases from V and 6 from J, leaving 20 bases between them. CDR1 and CDR2 from the germline V gene are SEHNR and FQNEAQ (reference sequence). The CDR3 contains 17 residues. CDR3 nucleotides: TGTGCCAGCAGCCCCGCGGGGCGGCAGGGCGGTAATTCACCCCTCCACTTT. Translation gives CASSPAGRQGGNSPLHF. The full variable domain, in which reference TRBV7-9 and TRBJ1-6 provide the parts outside the CDR3, is DTGVSQNPRHKITKRGQNVTFRCDPISEHNRLYWYRQTLGQGPEFLTYFQNEAQLEKSRLLSDRFSAERPKGSFSTLEIQRTEQGDSAMYLCASSPAGRQGGNSPLHFGNGTRLTVT.

The chain uses TRBV5-6 and TRBJ1-2, with a weak D call TRBD1 (5 bases). The CDR3 runs 17 residues. Germline-derived CDR1 and CDR2 are SGHDT and YYEEEE. V was pared by 3 bases and J by 0 bases, with 18 bases between. As DNA, the CDR3 is TGTGCCAGCAGCTCGCTGGTCGAATGGGGCGCTAACTATGGCTACACCTTC. It translates to CASSSLVEWGANYGYTF.

In regard to this clone: Because it lacks the conserved phenylalanine or tryptophan at the end, this CDR3 is likely a read error. It is unclear where the CDR3 begins or ends on the DNA, so no DNA is shown, and the CDR3 is as TCRdb lists it. The V gene is TRBV20-1, the J gene TRBJ2-7; the table calls TRBD2, which could not be checked here. Counting both end residues, the CDR3 totals 11 amino acids. Germline CDR1 DFQATT, CDR2 SNEGSKA (reference sequence). This CDR3 reads CSAGPGLVERL.

V gene TRBV4-3 combines with J gene TRBJ1-2; weak D call: TRBD1 (6 bases). Deletions cut 0 bases from V and 7 bases from J, with 15 bases between. Per the germline V gene, CDR1 is LGHNA and CDR2 is YSLEER. The CDR3 length is 15 residues. CDR3 sequence reads: CASSQDVTRGGGYTF. The CDR3 DNA reads TGCGCCAGCAGCCAAGATGTCACACGAGGGGGTGGCTACACCTTC.

The V and J genes are TRBV4-2 and TRBJ2-7; 8 bases agree with TRBD2. Germline CDR1 and CDR2: LGHNA and YNFKEQ. Trimming removed 3 bases from V and 0 bases from J; junction bases left unmatched: 13. CDR3 length: 18 amino acids. As DNA, the CDR3 is TGTGCCAGCAGCCAGAGAAAGAATGAGCGGGGGATCTCCTACGAGCAGTACTTC. Translation: CASSQRKNERGISYEQYF.

J is TRBJ1-4 and V is TRBV13, with unresolved D. Germline V lookup: CDR1 PRHDT, CDR2 FYEKMQ (reference sequence). CDR3 length equals 15 residues. Trimming removed 2 bases from V and 5 bases from J, with 12 bases in between. CDR3 sequence reads: CASSLSRLGNEKLFF. The CDR3 DNA is TGTGCCAGCAGCTTATCCCGGCTAGGAAATGAAAAACTGTTTTTT.

This rearrangement joins TRBV30 to TRBJ2-1; maybe TRBD1 (6 bases). V was trimmed by 3 bases and J by 1 base, leaving 10 bases between them. The CDR3 totals 14 residues. The germline gives CDR1 GTSNPN, CDR2 SVGIG (reference sequence). In nucleotides, the CDR3 is TGTGCCTGGAGCCCTGGACAGTCCTACAATGAGCAGTTCTTC. It codes for CAWSPGQSYNEQFF.

In nucleotides, the CDR3 is TGTGCCAGCAGTCATTCTAATTCACCCCTCCACTTT. Residues: CASSHSNSPLHF. The chain uses TRBV6-5 and TRBJ1-6; D unresolved. Germline V gene data show CDR1 as MNHEY and CDR2 as SVGAGI. This CDR3 contains 12 residues. The germline V and J ends were trimmed by 5 bases and 6 bases, with 5 bases remaining between them.

A few counts support this clone. Other DNA sequences within the sample encode an identical CDR3. The chain links TRBV30 to TRBJ1-5; a possible D gene is TRBD1 (5 bases). CDR1 GTSNPN and CDR2 SVGIG come from the germline V gene (reference sequence). This CDR3 spans 13 amino acids. V was trimmed by 0 bases and J by 2 bases, leaving 5 bases between them. CDR3 residues: CAWSVQGNQPQHF. For the CDR3, the DNA is TGTGCCTGGAGTGTACAGGGCAATCAGCCCCAGCATTTT.

As regards this clone: Other nucleotide sequences from this sample produce the same CDR3. The CDR3 nucleotides read TGCAGCGTTGAAAGAGACAGGGGATACAATGAGCAGTTCTTC. Translation: CSVERDRGYNEQFF. The chain combines TRBV29-1 with TRBJ2-1, with 8 bases identical to TRBD1. V lost 2 bases, J lost 4 bases, and 4 bases stayed unmatched. CDR3 length: 14 amino acids. CDR1 and CDR2 from the germline V gene are SQVTM and ANQGSEA.

V and J are TRBV11-1 and TRBJ2-5; D is perhaps TRBD1 (7 bases). Trimming shortened V by 8 bases and J by 4 bases, and 14 bases separated the two germline ends. The CDR3 is 13 amino acids. Germline loops: CDR1 SGHAT, CDR2 FQDESV (reference sequence). CDR3 loop: CASGGGYGETQYF. In nucleotides, the CDR3 is TGTGCCAGCGGAGGGGGCTATGGAGAGACCCAGTACTTC. The full variable domain, completed using reference TRBV11-1 and TRBJ2-5, is EAEVAQSPRYKITEKSQAVAFWCDPISGHATLYWYRQILGQGPELLVQFQDESVVDDSQLPKDRFSAERLKGVDSTLKIQPAELGDSAMYLCASGGGYGETQYFGPGTRLLVL.

The rearrangement links TRBV5-1 to TRBJ2-3; D may be TRBD1 (6 bases). Per germline, CDR1 SGHRS and CDR2 YFSETQ. V shed 0 bases and J shed 3 bases, with 8 bases lying between them. The length of the CDR3 is 14 residues. The CDR3 spells CASSLDRETDTQYF. CDR3 nucleotide sequence: TGCGCCAGCAGCTTGGACAGGGAAACAGATACGCAGTATTTT. Based on the CDR3 plus reference TRBV5-1 and TRBJ2-3, the full variable domain is KAGVTQTPRYLIKTRGQQVTLSCSPISGHRSVSWYQQTPGQGLQFLFEYFSETQRNKGNFPGRFSGRQFSNSRSEMNVSTLELGDSALYLCASSLDRETDTQYFGPGTRLTVL.

This chain uses TRBV27 with TRBJ1-5; 8 nucleotides match TRBD1. CDR1 and CDR2 (germline): MNHEY, SMNVEV (reference sequence). V lost 6 bases, J lost 1 base, and 5 bases stayed unmatched. This CDR3 contains 15 residues. CDR3 sequence reads: CASRPDRASNQPQHF. Here the CDR3 DNA reads TGTGCCAGCAGGCCGGACAGGGCCAGCAATCAGCCCCAGCATTTT.

The chain links TRBV27 to TRBJ2-2; no reliable D call. Per germline, CDR1 MNHEY and CDR2 SMNVEV (reference sequence). CDR3 length: 15 amino acids. Trimming shortened V by 4 bases and J by 4 bases, and 13 bases separated the two germline ends. The CDR3 reads CASSSSTLPTGELFF. As DNA, the CDR3 is TGTGCCAGCAGTTCATCGACTTTGCCCACCGGGGAGCTGTTTTTT.

CDR3 loop: CASSPPPLAGVSDTQYF. CDR3 bases: TGTGCCAGCAGTCCTCCCCCCCTAGCGGGGGTCTCAGATACGCAGTATTTT. The chain couples TRBV2 to TRBJ2-3, with 10 bases that match TRBD2. This CDR3 has 17 residues. Germline loops: CDR1 SNHLY, CDR2 FYNNEI. Unmatched junction bases numbered 12, after V lost 5 bases and J lost 4 bases.

As concerns this clone: The sample carries other DNA sequences with the same CDR3. J is TRBJ1-4 and V is TRBV5-1, with D unclear. The CDR3 loop spans 14 amino acids. Germline V lookup: CDR1 SGHRS, CDR2 YFSETQ. Trimming took off 0 bases at V and 1 base at J, with 4 bases between the two ends. CDR3 residues: CASSLAGTNEKLFF. The DNA for the CDR3 is TGCGCCAGCAGCTTGGCGGGAACTAATGAAAAACTGTTTTTT.

Concerning this clone itself: One end of the junction does not line up with germline, which may come from a read error. The chain couples TRBV19 to TRBJ1-6; D call uncertain. CDR1 is LNHDA, CDR2 SQIVND, per germline (reference sequence). The CDR3 loop spans 12 amino acids. CDR3 bases: TGCGCCACGGCAGACTATAATTCACCCCTCCACTTT. It translates to CATADYNSPLHF. Variable domain in full (rest from reference TRBV19 and TRBJ1-6): DGGITQSPKYLFRKEGQNVTLSCEQNLNHDAMYWYRQDPGQGLRLIYYSQIVNDFQKGDIAEGYSVSREKKESFPLTVTSAQKNPTAFYLCATADYNSPLHFGNGTRLTVT.

The rearrangement links TRBV6-5 to TRBJ1-2; possibly TRBD1 for D (6 bases). Germline V lookup: CDR1 MNHEY, CDR2 SVGAGI. This CDR3 spans 14 amino acids. With 8 bases removed from V and 7 bases from J, the gap between germline ends came to 20 bases. The CDR3 here is CASGAGGRLAGYTF. CDR3 DNA sequence: TGTGCCAGCGGGGCGGGGGGGCGCCTCGCTGGCTACACCTTC.

The chain combines TRBV30 with TRBJ1-1; 7 nucleotides match TRBD1. V lost 3 bases, J lost 0 bases, and 1 base stayed unmatched. This CDR3 comprises 13 residues. Germline V gene lookup returns CDR1 GTSNPN and CDR2 SVGIG (reference sequence). For the CDR3, the DNA is TGTGCCTGGAGAGGGACAGTGAACACTGAAGCTTTCTTT. Protein sequence: CAWRGTVNTEAFF.

This clone appeared a few times. The chain carries TRBV10-3 and TRBJ2-7; tentative D call: TRBD2 (6 bases). The CDR3 length is 11 residues. From germline, CDR1 is ENHRY and CDR2 SYGVKD. The V and J ends lost 10 bases and 4 bases respectively, with 11 bases between them. The CDR3 loop reads CASGEGYEQYF. CDR3 coding DNA: TGTGCCAGCGGGGAAGGGTACGAGCAGTACTTC.